This paragraph reports one T cell receptor beta chain. Its target is unknown. This sample is part of a study of human T cells and chemical hapten exposure. Study-wide points: Unchanged with DPC sensitization were TCRs above 1 in 1000 frequency.

Documented time point: patch test 1, 2 weeks after DPC sensitization. Indicated treatment: therapeutic diphenylcyclopropenone sensitization with weekly scalp DPC. Patch tests were applied only after blood draws. TCRdb re-derived calls from the RACE reads in MiXCR, one entry per CDR3 protein. This table has about 74,000 distinct CDR3 sequences, around 30% appearing once. CDR1 is SEHNR and CDR2 is FQNEAQ in the germline V gene (reference sequence). Trimming at V came to 5 bases and at J to 2 bases, leaving 9 bases not matched to a gene. This CDR3 region has 16 residues. The material sequenced was whole blood, taken in connection with sensitization to the hapten diphenylcyclopropenone (DPC). The source of this sequence is a man aged 35-49 years with alopecia areata. Some clones in this sample may be carry-over from other donors' samples. The genes are TRBV7-9 and TRBJ2-7; TRBD2 agrees at 10 bases. The DNA of the CDR3 is TGTGCCAGCAGCCAAACGGGACTAGCGACAACCTACGAGCAGTACTTC. Translated: CASSQTGLATTYEQYF.